Shown below are 2 T cell receptor beta chains from a single sample sequenced in a study of blood T cell repertoires in COVID-19. The table came from immunoSEQ multiplex PCR; TCRdb's copy has only in-frame clones and leaves some out. This table holds around 60,000 clones, around 79% found once. Sequences were obtained from peripheral blood. The receptor set was obtained from a woman between 50 and 59 years old with active or convalescent COVID-19.

V usage is TRBV14 and J usage is TRBJ2-1; D ambiguous. CDR1 SGHDN and CDR2 FVKESK come from the germline V gene. The CDR3 runs 16 residues. Trimming took off 0 bases at V and 6 bases at J, with 15 bases between the two ends. For the CDR3, the DNA is TGTGCCAGCAGCCAAGATAACAGTTATTGGATCAATGAGCAGTTCTTC. This codes for CASSQDNSYWINEQFF.

V is TRBV30 and J is TRBJ1-6, with TRBD1 matching 9 bases. J gave up 7 bases and V 2 bases, and 3 bases lay outside the gene matches. This CDR3 spans 14 amino acids. The germline V gene has CDR1 GTSNPN and CDR2 SVGIG (reference sequence). The CDR3 region is CAWSPGTGNSPLHF. CDR3 nucleotides: TGTGCCTGGAGTCCCGGGACAGGGAATTCACCCCTCCACTTT. Variable domain in full (rest from reference TRBV30 and TRBJ1-6): SQTIHQWPATLVQPVGSPLSLECTVEGTSNPNLYWYRQAAGRGLQLLFYSVGIGQISSEVPQNLSASRPQDRQFILSSKKLLLSDSGFYLCAWSPGTGNSPLHFGNGTRLTVT.